This passage covers 14 T cell receptor beta chains from one sample sequenced in a study of graft-versus-host responses after intestinal transplantation. The protocol was immunoSEQ multiplex PCR, while the TCRdb copy is restricted to in-frame clones and leaves out a portion. The table records around 45,000 clones, around 90% of them present only once. For these TCRs, the target antigens are not known. Sequenced material: unstimulated CD4+ T cells sorted from spleen or lymph node cells, taken before transplant. Every receptor here comes from a human donor who was the organ donor for an intestinal transplant.

The chain has TRBV27 and TRBJ1-1, with TRBD1 matching over 9 bases. The germline CDR1 and CDR2 sequences are MNHEY and SMNVEV (reference sequence). V gave up 4 bases and J gave up 4 bases; unmatched junction bases: 4. The CDR3 has 14 residues. CDR3 sequence: CASSSLTGGTEAFF. CDR3 nucleotide sequence: TGTGCCAGCAGTTCCCTGACAGGGGGCACTGAAGCTTTCTTT.

Concerning this clone itself: Other nucleotide sequences from this sample produce the same CDR3. The rearrangement joins TRBV28 to TRBJ2-7, with 10 bases matching TRBD1. V shed 6 bases, J shed 2 bases, and the junction held 4 bases outside the gene matches. CDR3 size: 14 residues. Germline lookup yields CDR1 MDHEN and CDR2 SYDVKM. CDR3: CASSSGQGAYEQYF. DNA of the CDR3: TGTGCCAGCAGCTCAGGACAGGGGGCCTACGAGCAGTACTTC.

The chain has TRBV7-9 and TRBJ2-7; 9 bases align to TRBD1. J was trimmed by 5 bases and V by 1 base; bases with no gene match: 6. Germline V lookup: CDR1 SEHNR, CDR2 FQNEAQ (reference sequence). CDR3 length: 15 residues. CDR3 amino acids: CASSLVRDRVHEQYF. The CDR3 nucleotides are TGTGCCAGCAGCTTAGTACGGGACAGGGTCCACGAGCAGTACTTC.

The gene calls are TRBV10-3 and TRBJ2-5, with TRBD1 identical over 8 bases. Unmatched junction bases numbered 6, after V lost 9 bases and J lost 3 bases. The CDR3 spans 13 residues. CDR1 and CDR2 (germline): ENHRY, SYGVKD. DNA for the CDR3: TGTGCCATTGCAAAGACAGGGGAAGAGACCCAGTACTTC. Amino acid sequence: CAIAKTGEETQYF.

The V call is TRBV6-5, the J call TRBJ1-1, with a possible D match to TRBD1 (6 bases). The germline V and J ends were trimmed by 2 bases and 4 bases, with 14 bases remaining between them. The germline gives CDR1 MNHEY, CDR2 SVGAGI. The CDR3 runs to 15 residues. This CDR3 is CASSYPQGRTTEAFF. The DNA for the CDR3 is TGTGCCAGCAGTTACCCCCAGGGGCGGACCACTGAAGCTTTCTTT.

This rearrangement joins TRBV7-3 to TRBJ2-7, with 8 bases that match TRBD2. The V gene end was trimmed by 2 bases and the J gene end by 4 bases; junction bases not matched to a gene: 10. Germline V gene data show CDR1 as SGHTA and CDR2 as FQGTGA. This CDR3 region has 16 residues. The CDR3 is CASSLHGGRSNYEQYF. CDR3 sequence (DNA): TGTGCCAGCAGCTTACACGGCGGGAGGTCGAATTACGAGCAGTACTTC.

The chain couples TRBV11-3 to TRBJ2-3; 10 nucleotides agree with TRBD2. CDR1 is SGHNT and CDR2 is YENEEA in the germline V gene. The trim removed 1 base at V and 4 bases at J, leaving 5 bases unmatched. The CDR3 loop spans 16 amino acids. The DNA for the CDR3 is TGTGCCAGCAGCTTAGGGCTAGCGGGGGCGTCAGATACGCAGTATTTT. Its translation: CASSLGLAGASDTQYF.

This chain connects TRBV13 to TRBJ2-7, with 9 bases identical to TRBD1. From germline, CDR1 is PRHDT and CDR2 FYEKMQ (reference sequence). V gave up 5 bases and J gave up 1 base; unmatched junction bases: 9. The CDR3 consists of 16 residues. The CDR3 loop is CASSGDRATGSYEQYF. In nucleotides, the CDR3 is TGTGCCAGCAGCGGGGACAGGGCCACAGGGTCCTACGAGCAGTACTTC.

This clone was seen more than once but under ten times. The CDR3 region is CAISGGSSYNEQFF. The CDR3 nucleotides are TGTGCCATCAGTGGCGGGAGCTCCTACAATGAGCAGTTCTTC. V and J are TRBV10-3 and TRBJ2-1; 7 bases match TRBD2. With V trimmed by 4 bases and J by 0 bases, 0 bases remained unmatched. Germline V gene lookup returns CDR1 ENHRY and CDR2 SYGVKD. The CDR3 consists of 14 residues.

The rearrangement links TRBV28 to TRBJ2-7; D possibly matches TRBD1 or TRBD2 (5 bases each). The CDR3 loop spans 13 amino acids. In germline, CDR1 is MDHEN, CDR2 SYDVKM. V shed 5 bases and J shed 6 bases, with 14 bases lying between them. CDR3 sequence reads: CASSPPGTSEQYF. CDR3 bases: TGTGCCAGCAGTCCCCCGGGGACGAGCGAGCAGTACTTC.

This clone was seen only once. The chain uses TRBV30 and TRBJ1-4; D is uncertain. The CDR3 contains 12 residues. V was shortened by 3 bases and J by 7 bases, with 9 bases between the two germline ends. The germline gives CDR1 GTSNPN, CDR2 SVGIG (reference sequence). The CDR3 sequence is CAWRRYGEKLFF. The CDR3 bases are TGTGCCTGGAGGCGGTATGGTGAAAAACTGTTTTTT.

Only one count was recorded for this clone. The V and J genes are TRBV5-4 and TRBJ2-5, with 7 positions matching TRBD1. The CDR3 spans 15 residues. V lost 5 bases to trimming and J lost 0 bases; unmatched junction nucleotides: 7. Looked up from germline, CDR1 is SGHNT and CDR2 is YYREEE (reference sequence). CDR3 nucleotides: TGTGCCAGCAGTCGGGACAGAGACTACCAAGAGACCCAGTACTTC. Protein sequence: CASSRDRDYQETQYF.

The rearrangement joins TRBV4-1 to TRBJ2-1; 14 bases match TRBD2. CDR3 length equals 17 residues. The ends lost 0 bases at V and 10 bases at J; junction bases unmatched: 8. From germline, CDR1 is MGHRA and CDR2 YSYEKL. The CDR3 here is CASSQEGGLAGEGEQFF. CDR3 nucleotides: TGCGCCAGCAGCCAAGAAGGGGGACTAGCGGGAGAAGGGGAGCAGTTCTTC.

The chain links TRBV18 to TRBJ1-2; D is unresolved. V shed 3 bases and J shed 3 bases, with 11 bases lying between them. CDR1 KGHSH and CDR2 LQKENI come from the germline V gene. The CDR3 runs 14 residues. The CDR3 DNA reads as TGTGCCAGCTCACCTAGCATGGTTGACTATGGCTACACCTTC. This translates into CASSPSMVDYGYTF.